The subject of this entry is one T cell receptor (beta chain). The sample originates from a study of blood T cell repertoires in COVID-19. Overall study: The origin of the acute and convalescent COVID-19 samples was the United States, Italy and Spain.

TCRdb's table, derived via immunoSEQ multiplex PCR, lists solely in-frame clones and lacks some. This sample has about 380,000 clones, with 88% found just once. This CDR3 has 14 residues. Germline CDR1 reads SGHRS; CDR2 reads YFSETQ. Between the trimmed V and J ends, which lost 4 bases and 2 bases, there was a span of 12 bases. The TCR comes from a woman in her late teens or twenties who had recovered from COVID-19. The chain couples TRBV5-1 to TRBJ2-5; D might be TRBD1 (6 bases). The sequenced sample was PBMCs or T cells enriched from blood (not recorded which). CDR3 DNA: TGCGCCAGCAGCCCAATCGGACAGCAAGAGACCCAGTACTTC. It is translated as CASSPIGQQETQYF.